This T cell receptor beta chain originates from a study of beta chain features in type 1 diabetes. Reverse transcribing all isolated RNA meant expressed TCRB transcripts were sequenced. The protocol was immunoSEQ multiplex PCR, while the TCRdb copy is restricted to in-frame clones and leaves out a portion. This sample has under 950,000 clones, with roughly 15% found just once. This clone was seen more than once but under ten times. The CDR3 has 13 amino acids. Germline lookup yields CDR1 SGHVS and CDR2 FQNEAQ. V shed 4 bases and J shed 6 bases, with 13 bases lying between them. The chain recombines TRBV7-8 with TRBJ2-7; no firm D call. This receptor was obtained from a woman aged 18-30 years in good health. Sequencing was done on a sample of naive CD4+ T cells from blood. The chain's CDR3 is CASSSIKVREQYF. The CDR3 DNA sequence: TGTGCCAGCAGCTCCATAAAGGTTCGCGAGCAGTACTTC.